This is a list of T cell receptor beta chains from one sample in a study of PD-1 blockade in classical Hodgkin lymphoma. Clones were sequenced by immunoSEQ multiplex PCR, and TCRdb holds only the in-frame ones, with some missing. The sample has roughly 36,000 clones; just over 75% are singletons. This specimen was peripheral blood mononuclear cells (PBMCs), taken before the fourth cycle of nivolumab. These receptors came from a human donor with classical Hodgkin lymphoma. CDR3s include the opening cysteine and the closing phenylalanine or tryptophan. Each record gives: V gene, J gene, CDR3 protein.

>TRBV7-7|TRBJ1-3
CASSRASEQGSSGNTIYF
>TRBV4-3|TRBJ2-1
CASSQAPLTYDEQFF
>TRBV28|TRBJ1-5
CASSLRMAFGRGQGGQPQHF
>TRBV15|TRBJ1-1
CATSADFNMNTEAFF
>TRBV10-3|TRBJ2-2
CAISDITGELFF
>TRBV4-2|TRBJ1-2
CASSQAHPSSYYGYTF
>TRBV5-1|TRBJ2-1
CASSDGTSGHNEQFF
>TRBV29-1|TRBJ2-2
CSVGTGVGGELFF
>TRBV4-2|TRBJ2-2
CASSQDGRGGVTGELFF
>TRBV10-1|TRBJ2-5
CASSRRSGISVETQYF
>TRBV7-9|TRBJ1-2
CASSLAGVKYGYTF
>TRBV27|TRBJ1-2
CASRREDYGYTF
>TRBV4-2|TRBJ1-1
CASSSNRNEAFF
>TRBV4-1|TRBJ1-5
CASSHSTGANQPQHF
>TRBV9|TRBJ2-1
CASSVGGGDYNEQFF
>TRBV28|TRBJ1-3
CATGKTSSGNTIYF
>TRBV15|TRBJ2-2
CATRAPTREGELFF
>TRBV19|TRBJ1-2
CASSMRGGGYTF
>TRBV10-2|TRBJ2-6
CASSDTGSGANVLTF
>TRBV7-9|TRBJ2-5
CASSLAGQYQETQYF
>TRBV11-2|TRBJ2-1
CASSSLHLEQFF
>TRBV18|TRBJ2-7
CASSPPGRGRSYEQYF
>TRBV16|TRBJ2-3
CASSQWARTDTQYF